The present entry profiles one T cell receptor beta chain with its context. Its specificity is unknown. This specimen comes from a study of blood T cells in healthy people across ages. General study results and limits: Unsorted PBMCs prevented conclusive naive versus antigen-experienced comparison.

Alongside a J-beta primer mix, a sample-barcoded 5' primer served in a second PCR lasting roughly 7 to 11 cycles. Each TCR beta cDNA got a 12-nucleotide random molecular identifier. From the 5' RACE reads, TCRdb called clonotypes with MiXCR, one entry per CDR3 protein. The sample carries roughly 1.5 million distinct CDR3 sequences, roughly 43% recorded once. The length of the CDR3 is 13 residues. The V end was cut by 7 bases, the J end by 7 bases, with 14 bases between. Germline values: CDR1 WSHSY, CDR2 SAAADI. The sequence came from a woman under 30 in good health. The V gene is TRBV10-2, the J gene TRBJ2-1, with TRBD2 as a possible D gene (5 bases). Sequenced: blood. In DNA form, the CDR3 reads TGCGCCAGCAACAAGCTAGCATATAATGAGCAGTTCTTC. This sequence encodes CASNKLAYNEQFF.